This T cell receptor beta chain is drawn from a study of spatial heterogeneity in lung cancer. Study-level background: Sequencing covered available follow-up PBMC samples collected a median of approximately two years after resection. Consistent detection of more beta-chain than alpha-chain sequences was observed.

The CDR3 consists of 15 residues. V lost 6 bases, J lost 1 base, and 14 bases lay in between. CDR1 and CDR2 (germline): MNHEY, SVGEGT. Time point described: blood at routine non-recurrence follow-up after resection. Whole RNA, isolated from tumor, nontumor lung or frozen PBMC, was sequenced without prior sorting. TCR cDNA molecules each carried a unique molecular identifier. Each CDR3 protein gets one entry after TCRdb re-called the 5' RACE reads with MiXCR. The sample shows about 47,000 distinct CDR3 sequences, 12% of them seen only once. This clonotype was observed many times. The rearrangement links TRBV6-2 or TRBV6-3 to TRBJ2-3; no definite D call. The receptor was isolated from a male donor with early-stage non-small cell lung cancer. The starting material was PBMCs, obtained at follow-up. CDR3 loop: CASSFSRIGTDTQYF. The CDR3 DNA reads TGTGCCAGCAGCTTTTCGCGGATCGGCACAGATACGCAGTATTTT.